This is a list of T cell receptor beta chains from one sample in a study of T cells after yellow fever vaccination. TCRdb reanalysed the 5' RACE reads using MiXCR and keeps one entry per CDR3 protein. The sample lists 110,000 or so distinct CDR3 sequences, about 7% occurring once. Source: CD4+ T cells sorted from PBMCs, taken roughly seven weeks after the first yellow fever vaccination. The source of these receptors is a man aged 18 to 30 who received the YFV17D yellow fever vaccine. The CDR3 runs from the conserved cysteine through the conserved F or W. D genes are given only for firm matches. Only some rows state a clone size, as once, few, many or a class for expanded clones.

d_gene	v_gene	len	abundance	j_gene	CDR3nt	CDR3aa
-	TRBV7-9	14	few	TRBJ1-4	TGTGCCAGCAGCTTAAGGCTTAATCCCGGAAAACTGTTTTTT	CASSLRLNPGKLFF
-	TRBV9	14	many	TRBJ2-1	TGTGCCAGCAGCGAGGCAGGCTCCTACAATGAGCAGTTCTTC	CASSEAGSYNEQFF
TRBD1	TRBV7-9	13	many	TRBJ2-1	TGTGCCAGCAGCGGGACAGCATACAATGAGCAGTTCTTC	CASSGTAYNEQFF
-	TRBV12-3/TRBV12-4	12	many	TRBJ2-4	TGTGCCAGCGGGGTAGCCAAAAACATTCAGTACTTC	CASGVAKNIQYF
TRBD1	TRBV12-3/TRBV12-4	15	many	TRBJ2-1	TGTGCCAGCACTCCCGGGACAGCTACCTACAATGAGCAGTTCTTC	CASTPGTATYNEQFF
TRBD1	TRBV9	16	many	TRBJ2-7	TGTGCCAGCAGCGCCCAGACAGGGAGATCTTCCTACGAGCAGTACTTC	CASSAQTGRSSYEQYF
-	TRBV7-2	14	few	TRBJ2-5	TGTGCCAGCAGCTTAGGCAGGGCACAAGAGACCCAGTACTTC	CASSLGRAQETQYF
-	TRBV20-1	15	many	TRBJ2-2	TGCAGTGCTAGAGTCGGCGGGGTGAACACCGGGGAGCTGTTTTTT	CSARVGGVNTGELFF
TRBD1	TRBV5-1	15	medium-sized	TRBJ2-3	TGCGCCAGCAGCCTAAGGACAGGAGTCACAGATACGCAGTATTTT	CASSLRTGVTDTQYF
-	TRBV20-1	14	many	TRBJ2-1	TGCAGTGCTAGAATCGCGGGGGCCCTTAATGAGCAGTTCTTC	CSARIAGALNEQFF
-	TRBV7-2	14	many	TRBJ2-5	TGTGCCAGCAGCTTACTTACCAGGGAGGAGACCCAGTACTTC	CASSLLTREETQYF
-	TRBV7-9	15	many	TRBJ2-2	TGTGCCAGCAGCTTAGCCGGGCTCGGGACCGGGGAGCTGTTTTTT	CASSLAGLGTGELFF
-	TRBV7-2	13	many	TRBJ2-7	TGTGCCAGCACCCCCCCAAGCCGAGACGAGCAGTACTTC	CASTPPSRDEQYF
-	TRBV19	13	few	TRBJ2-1	TGTGCCAGTAGTACACTACTTAACAATGAGCAGTTCTTC	CASSTLLNNEQFF
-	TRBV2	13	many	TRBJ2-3	TGTGCCAGCGCCCCCGGAAATCTACATACGCAGTATTTT	CASAPGNLHTQYF
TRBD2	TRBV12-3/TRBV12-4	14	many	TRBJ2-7	TGTGCCAGCAGTTTAGGTAGCGGGGGCTACGAGCAGTACTTC	CASSLGSGGYEQYF
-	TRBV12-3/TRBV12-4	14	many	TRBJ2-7	TGTGCCAGCAGTTACAAGACAGTCTCCTACGAGCAGTACTTC	CASSYKTVSYEQYF
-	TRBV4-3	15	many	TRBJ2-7	TGCGCCAGCAGCCAAGAGGTCCTCAGGGGTTACGAGCAGTACTTC	CASSQEVLRGYEQYF
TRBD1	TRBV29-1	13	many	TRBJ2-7	TGCAGCGTCGTCCGGGACAGGGTAAACGAGCAGTACTTC	CSVVRDRVNEQYF
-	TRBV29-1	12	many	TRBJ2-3	TGCAGCGCGGATGGTATCGCAGATACGCAGTATTTT	CSADGIADTQYF
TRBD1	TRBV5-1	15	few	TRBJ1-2	TGCGCCAGCAGAGAAGGACAGGGACCTAACTATGGCTACACCTTC	CASREGQGPNYGYTF
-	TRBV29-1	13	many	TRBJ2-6	TGCAGCGCTAGCCTCTCTGGGGCCAACGTCCTGACTTTC	CSASLSGANVLTF
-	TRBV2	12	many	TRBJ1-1	TGTGCCAGCAGTGAAGCGGGCTGGGGTCAGAGCTTT	CASSEAGWGQSF
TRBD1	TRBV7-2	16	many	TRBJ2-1	TGTGCCAGCAGCTTAGCGTGGGACAGCTCCTACAATGAGCAGTTCTTC	CASSLAWDSSYNEQFF
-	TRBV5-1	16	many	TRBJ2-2	TGCGCCAGCAGCCGACTACAGGGCCCGGGCACCGGGGAGCTGTTTTTT	CASSRLQGPGTGELFF
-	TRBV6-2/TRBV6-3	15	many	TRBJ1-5	TGTGCCAGCAGCCGCGAGCTATATAGCAATCAGCCCCAGCATTTT	CASSRELYSNQPQHF
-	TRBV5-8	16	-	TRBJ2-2	TGTGCCAGCAGCTTGGATGGTCTGACAAACACCGGGGAGCTGTTTTTT	CASSLDGLTNTGELFF
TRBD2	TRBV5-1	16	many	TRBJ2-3	TGCGCCAGCAGCTTGGGACTAGCGGGAAGGTCAGATACGCAGTATTTT	CASSLGLAGRSDTQYF
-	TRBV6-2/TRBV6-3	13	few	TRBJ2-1	TGTGCCAGCAGTTACTCGACCCCCCCTGAGCAGTTCTTC	CASSYSTPPEQFF
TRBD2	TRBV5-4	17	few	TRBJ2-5	TGTGCCAGCAGCTTGGCTAGCGGGTCTAAGCTTCAAGAGACCCAGTACTTC	CASSLASGSKLQETQYF
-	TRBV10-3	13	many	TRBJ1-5	TGTGCCATCAGTGAGGGGGGGGTTCAGCCCCAGCATTTT	CAISEGGVQPQHF
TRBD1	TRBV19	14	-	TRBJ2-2	TGTGCCAGTAGTAGCCAGGGGGCAGGTGGGGAGCTGTTTTTT	CASSSQGAGGELFF
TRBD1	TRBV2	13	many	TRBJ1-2	TGTGCCAGCAATGTGGACAGGGCTGGTGGCTACACCTTC	CASNVDRAGGYTF
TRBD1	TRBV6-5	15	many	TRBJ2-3	TGTGCCAGCAGCCACGGGACAGGGGGGCCAGATACGCAGTATTTT	CASSHGTGGPDTQYF
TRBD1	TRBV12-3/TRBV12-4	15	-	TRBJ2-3	TGTGCCAGCAGTACCAGACAGGGCAGGCAAGATACGCAGTATTTT	CASSTRQGRQDTQYF
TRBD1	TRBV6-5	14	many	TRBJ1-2	TGTGCCAGCAGCTACAGGGGTAGCGGCTATGGCTACACCTTC	CASSYRGSGYGYTF
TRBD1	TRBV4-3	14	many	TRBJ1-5	TGCGCCAGCAGCCAAGAACAGGGGGCCCAGCCCCAGCATTTT	CASSQEQGAQPQHF
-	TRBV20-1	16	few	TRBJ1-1	TGCTGTGCTAGAGTTTTTACCGCAGGGTCCGGCACTGAAGCTTTCTTT	CCARVFTAGSGTEAFF
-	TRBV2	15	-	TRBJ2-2	TGTGCCAGCAGCTTGCTCGGGGCCCTGCCCGGGGAGCTGTTTTTT	CASSLLGALPGELFF
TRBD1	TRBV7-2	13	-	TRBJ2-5	TGTGCCAGCATCAGCAGGGGGCAAGAGACCCAGTACTTC	CASISRGQETQYF
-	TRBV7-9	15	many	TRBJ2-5	TGTGCCAGCAGACCTTTGGGGTACAGTCAAGAGACCCAGTACTTC	CASRPLGYSQETQYF
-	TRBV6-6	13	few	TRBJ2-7	TGTGCCAGCAGCCCTACAGGGTTTGAAGAGCAGTACTTC	CASSPTGFEEQYF
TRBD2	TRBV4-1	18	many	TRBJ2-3	TGCGCCAGCAGCCTCGGGACCACGCTAGCGGGAAACAAAGATACGCAGTATTTT	CASSLGTTLAGNKDTQYF
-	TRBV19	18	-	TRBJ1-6	TGTGCCAGTAGTAAGACGACTGCTGCTAGCTCCTATAATTCACCCCTCCACTTT	CASSKTTAASSYNSPLHF
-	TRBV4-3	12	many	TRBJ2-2	TGCGCCAGCAGGGACTACACCGGGGAGCTGTTTTTT	CASRDYTGELFF
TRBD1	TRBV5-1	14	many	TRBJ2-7	TGCGCCAGCAGCCTAGGGGACAGGGAACGGGAGCAGTACTTC	CASSLGDREREQYF
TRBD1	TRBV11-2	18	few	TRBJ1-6	TGTGCCAGCAGCTCCAGGGACAGCCTTAGCTCCTATAATTCACCCCTCCACTTT	CASSSRDSLSSYNSPLHF
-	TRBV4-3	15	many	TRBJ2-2	TGCGCCAGCAGCCAAGAAGGGGGGTCAACCGGGGAGCTGTTTTTT	CASSQEGGSTGELFF
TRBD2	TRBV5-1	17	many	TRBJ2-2	TGCGCCAGCAGCTTGGAATGGCTAGCGGGGATCACCGGGGAGCTGTTTTTT	CASSLEWLAGITGELFF
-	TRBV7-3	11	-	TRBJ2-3	TGTGCCAGCAGCGCCCGGGGTACGCAGTATTTT	CASSARGTQYF
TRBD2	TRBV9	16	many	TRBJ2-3	TGTGCCAGCAGCGAGACTAGCGGTTGGTTTCGAGATACGCAGTATTTT	CASSETSGWFRDTQYF
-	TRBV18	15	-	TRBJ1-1	TGTGCCAGCTCAGGAGGGACAAGCATGAACACTGAAGCTTTCTTT	CASSGGTSMNTEAFF
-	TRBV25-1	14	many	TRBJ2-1	TGTGCCAGCAGTTTGGAGACTCACTACAATGAGCAGTTCTTC	CASSLETHYNEQFF
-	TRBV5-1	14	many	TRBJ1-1	TGCGCCAGCAGCTTGCAAAGGATGGGAACTGAAGCTTTCTTT	CASSLQRMGTEAFF